This T cell receptor beta chain was recovered during a study of blood T cell repertoires in COVID-19. V dropped 4 bases and J dropped 6 bases, with 17 bases sitting between them. CDR3 length: 14 amino acids. Per germline, CDR1 SGHRS and CDR2 YFSETQ. Method: immunoSEQ multiplex PCR; TCRdb's copy keeps in-frame clones and lacks some. The sample has around 45,000 clones, approximately 70% seen once. A single count supports this clone. This chain uses TRBV5-1 with TRBJ2-7; D is perhaps TRBD1 (5 bases). The sequence came from a man at least 80 years old with acute or convalescent COVID-19. The sample comprised peripheral blood. CDR3 region: CASSPGQSLLEQYF. CDR3 DNA sequence: TGCGCCAGCAGCCCTGGACAATCCCTTCTCGAGCAGTACTTC.